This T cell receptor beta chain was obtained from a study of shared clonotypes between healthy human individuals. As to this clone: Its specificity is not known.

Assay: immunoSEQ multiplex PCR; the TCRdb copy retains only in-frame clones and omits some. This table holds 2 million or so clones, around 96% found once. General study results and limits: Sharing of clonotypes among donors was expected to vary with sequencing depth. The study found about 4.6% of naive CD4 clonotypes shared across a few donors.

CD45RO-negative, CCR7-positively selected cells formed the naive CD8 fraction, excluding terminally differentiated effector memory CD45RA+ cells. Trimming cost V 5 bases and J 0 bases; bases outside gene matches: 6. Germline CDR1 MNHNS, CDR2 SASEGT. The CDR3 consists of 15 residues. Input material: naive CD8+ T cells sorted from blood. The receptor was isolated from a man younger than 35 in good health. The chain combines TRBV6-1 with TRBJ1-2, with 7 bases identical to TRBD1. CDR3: CASSLQGVPNYGYTF. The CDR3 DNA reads TGTGCCAGCAGTCTCCAGGGGGTGCCTAACTATGGCTACACCTTC.